The rows below give T cell receptor beta chains drawn from one sample of a study of CXCR3-negative and CXCR3-positive naive CD8 T cells. Reanalyzing the 5' RACE reads, TCRdb keeps one entry per CDR3 protein, without DNA. The ten top clones account for about 1.4%, within a sample of tens of thousands of distinct CDR3 sequences. The specimen was naive CXCR3- CD8+ T cells from blood. These receptors came from a human donor in good health. Some clones in this sample may be carry-over from other donors' samples. Each CDR3 is given with its conserved first and last residue. Fields, in order: J gene, V gene, CDR3 protein.

j_gene: TRBJ2-2
v_gene: TRBV29-1
CDR3aa: CSVVGGNTGELFF

j_gene: TRBJ2-3
v_gene: TRBV4-3
CDR3aa: CASSQDRGGDTQYF

j_gene: TRBJ2-2
v_gene: TRBV11-2
CDR3aa: CASSLILSTGELFF

j_gene: TRBJ2-7
v_gene: TRBV7-9
CDR3aa: CASSFDYEQYF

j_gene: TRBJ2-1
v_gene: TRBV12-1
CDR3aa: CASSPPGPLTGTSGGSDNEQFF

j_gene: TRBJ1-2
v_gene: TRBV18
CDR3aa: CASSPSEGQEYGYTF

j_gene: TRBJ2-3
v_gene: TRBV28
CDR3aa: CASSFVYGGETGTDTQYF

j_gene: TRBJ2-1
v_gene: TRBV5-6
CDR3aa: CASSLAGLAGVYYNEQLF

j_gene: TRBJ1-5
v_gene: TRBV20-1
CDR3aa: CSARRRGTPNQPQHF

j_gene: TRBJ2-1
v_gene: TRBV2
CDR3aa: CASVGSGVLYNEQFF

j_gene: TRBJ2-2
v_gene: TRBV29-1
CDR3aa: CSVEDPPGQLTGELFF

j_gene: TRBJ1-1
v_gene: TRBV7-3
CDR3aa: CASSLLGGAGTEAFF

j_gene: TRBJ1-1
v_gene: TRBV29-1
CDR3aa: CSVAGLGGGTEAFF

j_gene: TRBJ1-1
v_gene: TRBV9
CDR3aa: CASSTGQVVNTEAFF